A single sample gave rise to the 24 T cell receptor beta chains below, sequenced in a study of OX40 agonist ivuxolimab in advanced cancers. Assay used: immunoSEQ multiplex PCR; TCRdb lists only in-frame clones, some missing. The sample lists roughly 36,000 clones, about 70% occurring once. Sample: CD4+ or CD8+ T cells sorted from blood, taken in a trial of the OX40 agonist ivuxolimab. The receptors originated from an adult with an advanced solid tumor such as melanoma, head and neck, liver or kidney cancer.

The gene calls are TRBV5-1 and TRBJ2-4; 7 nucleotides align to TRBD1. This CDR3 has 14 amino acids. Germline V lookup: CDR1 SGHRS, CDR2 YFSETQ. V gave up 6 bases and J gave up 4 bases; unmatched junction bases: 7. CDR3 in DNA: TGCGCCAGCACCCCGACGGGACAGAAAAACATTCAGTACTTC. It is translated as CASTPTGQKNIQYF. The variable domain in full, completed from reference TRBV5-1 and TRBJ2-4, reads KAGVTQTPRYLIKTRGQQVTLSCSPISGHRSVSWYQQTPGQGLQFLFEYFSETQRNKGNFPGRFSGRQFSNSRSEMNVSTLELGDSALYLCASTPTGQKNIQYFGAGTRLSVL.

The CDR3 loop reads CASSLNDRPTGELFF. CDR3 nucleotides: TGTGCCAGCAGCTTAAATGACAGGCCCACCGGGGAGCTGTTTTTT. The rearrangement links TRBV7-3 to TRBJ2-2; D perhaps matches TRBD1 (6 bases). The ends were cut back, 1 base at V and 4 bases at J, with 10 bases in the middle. This CDR3 contains 15 residues. Germline V gene sequence: CDR1 SGHTA, CDR2 FQGTGA.

The rearrangement joins TRBV6-1 to TRBJ1-1, with a possible D match to TRBD1 (5 bases). CDR1 MNHNS and CDR2 SASEGT come from the germline V gene. The V end lost 2 bases, the J end lost 3 bases, and 7 bases lay between the germline ends. This CDR3 is built from 13 residues. The CDR3 DNA is TGTGCCAGCAGTGAACGGGGGGACACTGAAGCTTTCTTT. It codes for CASSERGDTEAFF.

The V call is TRBV6-1, the J call TRBJ2-7; 8 bases map to TRBD1. The CDR3 runs 14 residues. Germline V lookup: CDR1 MNHNS, CDR2 SASEGT. V trimming: 4 bases; J trimming: 1 base; junction bases outside the gene matches: 3. CDR3 in DNA: TGTGCCAGCAGTGGTGGGACAGGATCCTACGAGCAGTACTTC. As protein: CASSGGTGSYEQYF.

J is TRBJ1-5 and V is TRBV6-1; tentative D call: TRBD1 (5 bases). The germline V gene has CDR1 MNHNS and CDR2 SASEGT. CDR3 size: 15 residues. V was pared by 3 bases and J by 4 bases, with 13 bases between. CDR3 DNA sequence: TGTGCCAGCAGTGACGGGGGTCACCCTAATCAGCCCCAGCATTTT. Protein sequence: CASSDGGHPNQPQHF.

The chain employs TRBV6-5 and TRBJ2-5; D gene ambiguous. Deletions cut 6 bases from V and 3 bases from J, with 11 bases between. The CDR3 has 13 amino acids. Per the germline V gene, CDR1 is MNHEY and CDR2 is SVGAGI. The CDR3 DNA is TGTGCCAGCAGCCAAGGCCCTGAAGAGACCCAGTACTTC. Translation gives CASSQGPEETQYF.

The rearrangement links TRBV5-1 to TRBJ2-3; 14 bases are shared with TRBD2. V shed 3 bases and J 5 bases; nucleotides not matched to a gene: 11. Germline loops: CDR1 SGHRS, CDR2 YFSETQ. This CDR3 is built from 18 residues. This chain's CDR3 is CASSSPGTSGGRGDTQYF. The CDR3, as DNA: TGCGCCAGCAGCTCCCCCGGGACTAGCGGGGGCCGAGGAGATACGCAGTATTTT.

The CDR3 protein is CASSAGTRSPLHF. The CDR3 coding sequence is TGCGCCAGCAGTGCCGGGACCCGTTCACCCCTCCACTTT. The rearrangement uses TRBV10-1 and TRBJ1-6; maybe TRBD1 (5 bases). CDR1 WNHNN and CDR2 SYGVQD come from the germline V gene (reference sequence). CDR3 length equals 13 residues. Trimming took 4 bases from V and 9 from J, leaving 10 bases between them.

This clone is medium-sized in the sample. The chain joins TRBV30 to TRBJ2-1; 7 bases agree with TRBD2. This CDR3 has 13 amino acids. Germline lookup yields CDR1 GTSNPN and CDR2 SVGIG (reference sequence). V shed 3 bases, J shed 12 bases, and the junction held 11 bases outside the gene matches. In DNA, the CDR3 is TGTGCCTGGAGCGCTTCAGCGGGGTGGGGGCAGTTCTTC. Translated: CAWSASAGWGQFF.

The chain joins TRBV6-5 to TRBJ2-7, with a possible D match to TRBD2 (5 bases). Trimming stripped 0 bases from V and 2 bases from J, with 11 bases between. This CDR3 spans 15 amino acids. CDR1 and CDR2 from the germline V gene are MNHEY and SVGAGI. CDR3 DNA: TGTGCCAGCAGTTACTCGGCCGGGAAACCCTACGAGCAGTACTTC. It yields the protein CASSYSAGKPYEQYF.

CDR3 loop: CASSVKTDDSGANVLTF. CDR3 DNA: TGTGCCAGTAGTGTCAAGACGGATGACTCTGGGGCCAACGTCCTGACTTTC. The chain employs TRBV19 and TRBJ2-6; D is unclear. CDR3 size: 17 residues. Trimming shortened V by 5 bases and J by 0 bases, and 14 bases separated the two germline ends. Germline CDR1 is LNHDA and CDR2 is SQIVND (reference sequence).

This chain uses TRBV10-1 with TRBJ1-2, with TRBD1 as a possible D gene (5 bases). CDR1 and CDR2 from the germline V gene are WNHNN and SYGVQD (reference sequence). Between the trimmed V and J ends, which lost 4 bases and 4 bases, there was a span of 10 bases. The CDR3 consists of 13 residues. This chain's CDR3 is CASSVDRFYGYTF. The CDR3 nucleotides read TGCGCCAGCAGTGTTGACAGATTCTATGGCTACACCTTC.

V is TRBV19 and J is TRBJ2-7; D possibly matches TRBD1 or TRBD2 (5 bases each). Germline CDR1 is LNHDA and CDR2 is SQIVND (reference sequence). V lost 5 bases and J lost 3, with 14 bases in between. This CDR3 spans 14 amino acids. Here the CDR3 DNA reads TGTGCCAGTAGTGACGGGGCAGCTGTCTACGAGCAGTACTTC. This gives the protein CASSDGAAVYEQYF.

The gene calls are TRBV5-6 and TRBJ2-5; D is unresolved. Germline-derived CDR1 and CDR2 are SGHDT and YYEEEE. This CDR3 contains 12 residues. Trimming cost V 3 bases and J 4 bases, with 7 bases left between them. CDR3 bases: TGTGCCAGCAGCTCCCAAAGAGAGACCCAGTACTTC. Translating it yields CASSSQRETQYF.

This rearrangement joins TRBV6-5 to TRBJ1-5; TRBD1 agrees at 10 bases. V lost 6 bases to trimming and J lost 3 bases; unmatched junction nucleotides: 2. CDR3 size: 14 residues. Germline V gene data show CDR1 as MNHEY and CDR2 as SVGAGI. The CDR3 is CASRDRGDNQPQHF. The CDR3 DNA sequence: TGTGCCAGCAGGGACAGGGGGGACAATCAGCCCCAGCATTTT.

The V and J genes are TRBV2 and TRBJ2-2; perhaps TRBD2 as D (5 bases). CDR3 length: 15 amino acids. Deletions cut 4 bases from V and 4 bases from J, with 13 bases between. Germline V gene lookup returns CDR1 SNHLY and CDR2 FYNNEI. CDR3 loop: CASSALEAITGELFF. DNA for the CDR3: TGTGCCAGCAGTGCCCTGGAGGCCATCACCGGGGAGCTGTTTTTT.

This clone was seen a few times. Other DNA sequences in the same sample also yield this CDR3. V usage is TRBV7-2 and J usage is TRBJ1-1, with D maybe TRBD1 (5 bases). The germline V gene has CDR1 SGHTA and CDR2 FQGNSA. The ends were cut back, 3 bases at V and 0 bases at J, with 11 bases in the middle. The CDR3 consists of 15 residues. The CDR3 loop is CASSFGTAMNTEAFF. CDR3 DNA: TGTGCCAGCAGCTTCGGGACGGCAATGAACACTGAAGCTTTCTTT.

CDR3 DNA: TGTGCCTGGAGTGTTAGGGGAAATGAAAAACTGTTTTTT. This codes for CAWSVRGNEKLFF. J is TRBJ1-4 and V is TRBV30; D possibly corresponds to TRBD1 (5 bases). V gave up 0 bases and J gave up 5 bases, with 7 bases separating them. The CDR3 is made up of 13 amino acids. Germline CDR1 and CDR2: GTSNPN and SVGIG (reference sequence).

The rearrangement links TRBV7-9 to TRBJ1-2; 8 bases are shared with TRBD1. This CDR3 has 14 residues. The germline V gene encodes CDR1 SEHNR and CDR2 FQNEAQ (reference sequence). Trimming cost V 3 bases and J 6 bases; bases outside gene matches: 6. The CDR3 is CASSFSGGADGYTF. The CDR3 DNA reads as TGTGCCAGCAGCTTCTCAGGGGGCGCGGATGGCTACACCTTC.

This clone was found a few times. The J gene is TRBJ1-1, the V gene TRBV9, with 10 bases fitting TRBD1. Germline V lookup: CDR1 SGDLS, CDR2 YYNGEE. The CDR3 sequence is 15 residues long. Trimming cost V 1 base and J 3 bases; bases outside gene matches: 3. The CDR3 loop is CASSVNGTGDTEAFF. CDR3 sequence (DNA): TGTGCCAGCAGCGTAAATGGGACAGGGGACACTGAAGCTTTCTTT.

CDR3 in DNA: TGTGCCAGCAGTTTTGGGCGCTTCTATGGCTACACCTTC. This codes for CASSFGRFYGYTF. The V gene is TRBV28, the J gene TRBJ1-2; D gene uncertain. The CDR3 loop spans 13 amino acids. Trimming took off 3 bases at V and 4 bases at J, with 9 bases between the two ends. The germline V gene has CDR1 MDHEN and CDR2 SYDVKM.

This chain joins TRBV15 and TRBJ2-1; tentatively, D is TRBD2 (5 bases). Trimming removed 3 bases at V and 7 bases at J, with 13 bases between. The germline CDR1 and CDR2 sequences are LNHNV and YYDKDF (reference sequence). The CDR3 totals 14 residues. CDR3 amino acids: CATSRGSSGNEQFF. In DNA form, the CDR3 reads TGTGCCACCAGCAGGGGATCCTCGGGGAATGAGCAGTTCTTC.

Comment on this clone: Other DNA sequences in this sample translate to the same CDR3. The chain recombines TRBV30 with TRBJ1-1, with D uncertain. V was trimmed by 0 bases and J by 8 bases, leaving 7 bases between them. Germline V gene data show CDR1 as GTSNPN and CDR2 as SVGIG (reference sequence). This CDR3 comprises 11 residues. CDR3 nucleotides: TGTGCCTGGAGTGTGAGCAGAGAAGCTTTCTTT. Its translation is CAWSVSREAFF. Supplemented by reference TRBV30 and TRBJ1-1, the full variable domain reads SQTIHQWPATLVQPVGSPLSLECTVEGTSNPNLYWYRQAAGRGLQLLFYSVGIGQISSEVPQNLSASRPQDRQFILSSKKLLLSDSGFYLCAWSVSREAFFGQGTRLTVV.

The chain combines TRBV2 with TRBJ2-1; 7 nucleotides align to TRBD1. CDR1 SNHLY and CDR2 FYNNEI come from the germline V gene. The CDR3 is 14 amino acids. After removal of 8 bases from V and 0 bases from J, the junction contained 4 bases not matched to a gene. DNA for the CDR3: TGTGCCAGCGTGGGGGACAGCTCCTACAATGAGCAGTTCTTC. Translated: CASVGDSSYNEQFF.